Listed here are 18 T cell receptor beta chains from one sample, sequenced in a study of shared clonotypes between healthy human individuals. Naive-designated CD8 cells lacked CD45RO, were positively enriched for CCR7, and omitted terminally differentiated effector memory CD45RA+ cells. Here immunoSEQ multiplex PCR was the method, and the copy in TCRdb shows in-frame clones only, minus some. The sample carries millions of clones, 93% recorded once. The specimen sequenced was naive CD8+ T cells from PBMCs. The receptors were gathered from a young man in good health. Some clones in this sample may be carry-over from other donors' samples.

With respect to this clone: Additional DNA sequences in this sample encode the identical CDR3. This chain joins TRBV5-6 and TRBJ2-3, with no clear D. The CDR3 length is 12 residues. CDR1 SGHDT and CDR2 YYEEEE come from the germline V gene. V was pared by 0 bases and J by 4 bases, with 3 bases between. The CDR3 spells CASSLAADTQYF. The CDR3 DNA follows: TGTGCCAGCAGCTTGGCCGCAGATACGCAGTATTTT.

The chain combines TRBV2 with TRBJ2-3; 14 bases agree with TRBD2. Germline CDR1 SNHLY, CDR2 FYNNEI. This CDR3 spans 16 amino acids. Trimming cost V 5 bases and J 5 bases; bases outside gene matches: 6. Here the CDR3 DNA reads TGTGCCAGCAGTAGCAGGACTAGCGGGAGGTTAGATACGCAGTATTTT. It encodes CASSSRTSGRLDTQYF.

CDR3 nucleotide sequence: TGTGCCAGCAACAATATGAGACAGGGGGCCAGGGAGCAGTACTTC. It yields the protein CASNNMRQGAREQYF. V usage is TRBV2 and J usage is TRBJ2-7; TRBD1 aligns across 10 bases. CDR1 and CDR2 from the germline V gene are SNHLY and FYNNEI. CDR3 length equals 15 residues. The ends lost 7 bases at V and 7 bases at J; junction bases unmatched: 13.

The chain has TRBV5-1 and TRBJ2-1; the D call may be TRBD1 or TRBD2 (6 bases each). Trimming took 6 bases from V and 0 from J, leaving 13 bases between them. The CDR3 has 15 residues. Germline assignment: CDR1 SGHRS and CDR2 YFSETQ. DNA for the CDR3: TGCGCCAGCAAACAGGGACTTAGCTCCTACAATGAGCAGTTCTTC. It translates to CASKQGLSSYNEQFF.

About this clone: In the same sample, other DNA sequences code for this CDR3. The chain links TRBV9 to TRBJ2-7; D is perhaps TRBD2 (6 bases). The ends were cut back, 3 bases at V and 4 bases at J, with 11 bases in the middle. Germline lookup yields CDR1 SGDLS and CDR2 YYNGEE. This CDR3 is 13 amino acids long. The CDR3 loop is CASSAGLSYEQYF. DNA for the CDR3: TGTGCCAGCAGCGCGGGACTTTCTTACGAGCAGTACTTC.

The J gene is TRBJ2-3, the V gene TRBV2; a possible D gene is TRBD2 (5 bases). This CDR3 contains 16 residues. Trimming took 4 bases from V and 1 from J, leaving 15 bases between them. Germline loops: CDR1 SNHLY, CDR2 FYNNEI. CDR3: CASSVNPKGGTDTQYF. The CDR3 nucleotides read TGTGCCAGCAGTGTAAATCCCAAGGGAGGCACAGATACGCAGTATTTT.

The chain carries TRBV27 and TRBJ2-7; D uncertain. Per the germline V gene, CDR1 is MNHEY and CDR2 is SMNVEV (reference sequence). The CDR3 is 13 residues long. V was pared by 3 bases and J by 4 bases, with 10 bases between. Here the CDR3 reads CASSFLGRYEQYF. The CDR3 DNA follows: TGTGCCAGCAGTTTCCTGGGCCGGTACGAGCAGTACTTC.

V usage is TRBV27 and J usage is TRBJ2-1, with TRBD2 matching 8 bases. The CDR3 consists of 16 residues. Germline V CDR1 and CDR2: MNHEY, SMNVEV (reference sequence). Trimming at V came to 7 bases and at J to 7 bases, leaving 15 bases not matched to a gene. The CDR3 sequence: CASTFSAGDLGNEQFF. The CDR3, as DNA: TGTGCCAGCACCTTCTCAGCGGGAGATTTGGGAAATGAGCAGTTCTTC.

This chain connects TRBV5-4 to TRBJ2-1; no clear D gene. The V gene's germline CDR1 is SGHNT and CDR2 YYREEE (reference sequence). V was cut by 5 bases and J by 4 bases, with 7 bases left in between. CDR3 length: 12 residues. The CDR3 spells CASRNNYNEQFF. In DNA form, the CDR3 reads TGTGCCAGCAGGAATAATTACAATGAGCAGTTCTTC. The complete variable domain, with remaining parts taken from reference TRBV5-4 and TRBJ2-1, reads ETGVTQSPTHLIKTRGQQVTLRCSSQSGHNTVSWYQQALGQGPQFIFQYYREEENGRGNFPPRFSGLQFPNYSSELNVNALELDDSALYLCASRNNYNEQFFGPGTRLTVL.

This clone was found once. The rearrangement joins TRBV27 to TRBJ2-7; 10 nucleotides align to TRBD1. V dropped 5 bases and J dropped 4; count of bases not matched to a gene: 5. Germline-derived CDR1 and CDR2 are MNHEY and SMNVEV (reference sequence). CDR3 length equals 14 residues. In nucleotides, the CDR3 is TGTGCCAGCAGTGGCCAGGGACAGGGGTACGAGCAGTACTTC. Its translation: CASSGQGQGYEQYF.

V is TRBV4-3 and J is TRBJ1-4; 7 bases are shared with TRBD1. This CDR3 has 16 residues. The ends lost 0 bases at V and 5 bases at J; junction bases unmatched: 6. Germline values: CDR1 LGHNA, CDR2 YSLEER. The CDR3 here is CASSQDSRDSNEKLFF. Here the CDR3 DNA reads TGCGCCAGCAGCCAAGATTCGAGGGACAGCAATGAAAAACTGTTTTTT.

The chain is built from TRBV7-9 and TRBJ2-7; D gene unclear. Per germline, CDR1 SEHNR and CDR2 FQNEAQ (reference sequence). Trimming removed 4 bases at V and 2 bases at J, with 12 bases between. The CDR3 totals 14 residues. The CDR3 loop reads CASSSTLKTYEQYF. The CDR3 region has the DNA TGTGCCAGCAGCTCCACTCTAAAGACCTACGAGCAGTACTTC.

V and J are TRBV13 and TRBJ1-2; D may be TRBD1 (5 bases). This CDR3 is built from 14 residues. CDR1 is PRHDT, CDR2 FYEKMQ, per germline (reference sequence). V shed 5 bases and J shed 1 base, with 11 bases lying between them. The CDR3: CASSLWGDNYGYTF. The DNA of the CDR3 is TGTGCCAGCAGCCTCTGGGGGGATAACTATGGCTACACCTTC.

The J gene is TRBJ2-1, the V gene TRBV6-5, with 8 bases fitting TRBD2. The CDR3 totals 15 residues. Germline CDR1 MNHEY, CDR2 SVGAGI. After removal of 8 bases from V and 0 bases from J, the junction contained 6 bases not matched to a gene. CDR3 DNA sequence: TGTGCCAGCGGGACCGGGACTAGCTCCTACAATGAGCAGTTCTTC. It yields the protein CASGTGTSSYNEQFF.

The chain couples TRBV11-2 to TRBJ2-7; TRBD1 might be the D (5 bases). Trimming cost V 0 bases and J 6 bases, with 12 bases left between them. CDR3 size: 14 residues. The germline V gene encodes CDR1 SGHAT and CDR2 FQNNGV. The CDR3 DNA reads as TGTGCCAGCAGCTTAGATCTTTTGGGGCCCGAGCAGTACTTC. This codes for CASSLDLLGPEQYF.

The J gene is TRBJ1-4, the V gene TRBV28; tentatively, D is TRBD1 (6 bases). CDR1 and CDR2 from the germline V gene are MDHEN and SYDVKM. The germline V and J ends were trimmed by 1 base and 4 bases, with 10 bases remaining between them. The CDR3 covers 15 residues. The DNA for the CDR3 is TGTGCCAGCAGTTTATCGGACAGCCTTAATGAAAAACTGTTTTTT. As protein: CASSLSDSLNEKLFF.

The V and J genes are TRBV5-1 and TRBJ2-1; 8 nucleotides agree with TRBD2. The germline CDR1 and CDR2 sequences are SGHRS and YFSETQ. The junction had 6 bases not matched to a gene; V was cut back by 1 base and J by 6 bases. This CDR3 is 15 amino acids long. CDR3 sequence (DNA): TGCGCCAGCAGCTTGACTAGCGGTCCAGGCAATGAGCAGTTCTTC. It encodes CASSLTSGPGNEQFF.

V and J are TRBV7-6 and TRBJ2-3; unclear D gene. Germline-derived CDR1 and CDR2 are SGHVS and FNYEAQ. This CDR3 is built from 14 residues. V lost 5 bases, J lost 0 bases, and 9 bases lay in between. The CDR3 loop reads CASSQPSSTDTQYF. The CDR3 DNA reads TGTGCCAGCAGCCAACCCTCTAGCACAGATACGCAGTATTTT.